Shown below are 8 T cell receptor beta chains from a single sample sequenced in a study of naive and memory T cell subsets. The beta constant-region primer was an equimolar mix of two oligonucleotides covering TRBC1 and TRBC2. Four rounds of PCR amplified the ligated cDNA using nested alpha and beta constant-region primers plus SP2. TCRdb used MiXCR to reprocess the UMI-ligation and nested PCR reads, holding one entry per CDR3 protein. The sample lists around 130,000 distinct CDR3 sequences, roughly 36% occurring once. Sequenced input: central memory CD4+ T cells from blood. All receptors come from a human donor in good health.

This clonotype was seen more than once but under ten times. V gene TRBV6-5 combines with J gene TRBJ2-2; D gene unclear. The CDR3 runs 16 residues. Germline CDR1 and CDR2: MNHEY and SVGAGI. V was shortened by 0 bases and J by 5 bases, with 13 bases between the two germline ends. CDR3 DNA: TGTGCCAGCAGTTACTCGACGACCCTAGGAACCGGGGAGCTGTTTTTT. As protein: CASSYSTTLGTGELFF.

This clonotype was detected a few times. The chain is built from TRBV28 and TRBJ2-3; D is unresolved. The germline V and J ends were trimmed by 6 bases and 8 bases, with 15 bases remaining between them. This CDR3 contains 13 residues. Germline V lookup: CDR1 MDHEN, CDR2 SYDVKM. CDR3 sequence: CASRGVLSATQYF. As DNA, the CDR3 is TGTGCCAGCAGAGGCGTGTTATCGGCTACGCAGTATTTT.

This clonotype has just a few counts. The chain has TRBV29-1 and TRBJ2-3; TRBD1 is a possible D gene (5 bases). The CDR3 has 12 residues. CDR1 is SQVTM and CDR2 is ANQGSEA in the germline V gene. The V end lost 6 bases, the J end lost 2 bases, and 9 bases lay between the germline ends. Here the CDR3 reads CSVKTVTDTQYF. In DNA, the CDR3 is TGCAGCGTAAAGACAGTCACAGATACGCAGTATTTT.

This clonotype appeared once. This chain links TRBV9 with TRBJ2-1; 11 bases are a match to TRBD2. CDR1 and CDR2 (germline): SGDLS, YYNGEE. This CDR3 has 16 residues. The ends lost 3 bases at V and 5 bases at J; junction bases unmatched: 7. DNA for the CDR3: TGTGCCAGCAGCGCCCGCGGTAGCGGGAGGGACAATGAGCAGTTCTTC. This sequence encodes CASSARGSGRDNEQFF.

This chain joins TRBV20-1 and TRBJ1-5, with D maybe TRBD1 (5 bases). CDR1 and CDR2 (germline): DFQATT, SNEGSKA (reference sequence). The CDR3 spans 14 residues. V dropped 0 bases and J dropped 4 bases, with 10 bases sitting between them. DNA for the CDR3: TGCAGTGCTAGAGATGACAGCCCGAATCAGCCCCAGCATTTT. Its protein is CSARDDSPNQPQHF.

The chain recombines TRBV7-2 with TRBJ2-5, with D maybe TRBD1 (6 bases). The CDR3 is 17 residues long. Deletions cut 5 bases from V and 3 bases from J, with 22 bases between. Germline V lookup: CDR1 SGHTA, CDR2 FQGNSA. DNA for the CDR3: TGTGCCAGCAGCCCAAGCCCCGGGACAAGAGGCGAAGAGACCCAGTACTTC. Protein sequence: CASSPSPGTRGEETQYF. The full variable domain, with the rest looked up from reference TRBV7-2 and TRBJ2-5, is GAGVSQSPSNKVTEKGKDVELRCDPISGHTALYWYRQSLGQGLEFLIYFQGNSAPDKSGLPSDRFSAERTGGSVSTLTIQRTQQEDSAVYLCASSPSPGTRGEETQYFGPGTRLLVL.

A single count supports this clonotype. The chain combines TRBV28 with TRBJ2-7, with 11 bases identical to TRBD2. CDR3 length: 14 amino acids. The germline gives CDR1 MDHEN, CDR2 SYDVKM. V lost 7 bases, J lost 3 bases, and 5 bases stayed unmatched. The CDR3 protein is CASTASGRFYEQYF. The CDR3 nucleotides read TGTGCCAGCACCGCTAGCGGGAGGTTCTACGAGCAGTACTTC.

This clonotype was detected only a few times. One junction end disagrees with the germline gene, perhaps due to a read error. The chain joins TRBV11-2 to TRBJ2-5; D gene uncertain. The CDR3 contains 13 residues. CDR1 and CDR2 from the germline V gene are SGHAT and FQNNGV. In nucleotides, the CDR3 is TGTGCCAGCACCTTAGGCCGCTTGGAGACCCAGTACTTC. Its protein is CASTLGRLETQYF.